This TCR beta chain was documented in a study of blood T cell repertoires in COVID-19. As for the study in general: In each case, the material was cDNA or gDNA derived from T cells, B-cell-depleted T cells, or PBMCs.

The germline CDR1 and CDR2 sequences are MRHNA and SNTAGT. Germline trimming cut 3 bases from V and 4 bases from J; bases unmatched to any gene: 3. The CDR3 totals 14 residues. The method was immunoSEQ multiplex PCR; TCRdb's version includes in-frame clones alone and lacks a portion of them. The data contain about 92,000 clones, about 85% of them singletons. The V call is TRBV6-4, the J call TRBJ2-3; 8 bases are shared with TRBD1. Sequenced input: peripheral blood. The sequence was obtained from a human donor in a cohort sampled during active COVID-19. This chain's CDR3 is CASSEDRAADTQYF. The CDR3 DNA reads as TGTGCCAGCAGTGAGGACAGGGCGGCAGATACGCAGTATTTT.